The present T cell receptor beta chain was sequenced within a study of blood T cell repertoires in COVID-19. Background on the study: Sites across the United States, Italy and Spain contributed samples from acute and convalescent COVID-19.

V dropped 5 bases and J dropped 3; count of bases not matched to a gene: 4. This CDR3 spans 15 amino acids. Germline V lookup: CDR1 MNHEY, CDR2 SVGAGI. In the authors' workflow: Cell counts per sample came from amplifying reference gene primers. Using immunoSEQ multiplex PCR, the repertoire was profiled, and TCRdb retains in-frame clones only, with some absent. V, J and clone size derive from that table, while D and trimming were established from the DNA sequence. This table has approximately 260,000 clones, 75% to 90% appearing once. This clone appeared once. V and J are TRBV6-5 and TRBJ1-5; 10 positions match TRBD1. Sequencing was carried out using peripheral blood. The clonotype comes from a man aged 50 to 59 with acute or convalescent COVID-19. The CDR3 DNA reads TGTGCCAGCAGTATGGGGACAGGGGTCAATCAGCCCCAGCATTTT. Translated, it gives CASSMGTGVNQPQHF.